This T cell receptor (beta chain) derives from a study of blood T cell repertoires in COVID-19. Study context: The United States, Italy and Spain were the sources of the acute and convalescent COVID-19 samples. Sources were T cells, B-cell-depleted T cells, or PBMCs; the material itself was cDNA or gDNA.

Original analysis: Estimation of nucleated cell counts was performed using reference gene primer amplification. Profiling relied on immunoSEQ multiplex PCR, and the TCRdb table lists in-frame clones only, not all of them. For V, J and clone size, that table is used; D and trimming come from the DNA. The data contain fewer than 600,000 clones, approximately 87% of them singletons. This CDR3 has 15 residues. Germline V lookup: CDR1 LNHDA, CDR2 SQIVND (reference sequence). The V gene end was trimmed by 5 bases and the J gene end by 0 bases; junction bases not matched to a gene: 3. Membership in each cohort depended on participant-reported clinical history.

The sequencing input was PBMCs or T cells enriched from blood (not recorded which). The receptor comes from a woman aged 40 to 50 who had recovered from COVID-19. This chain uses TRBV19 with TRBJ1-5; 8 nucleotides match TRBD1. The CDR3 nucleotides read TGTGCCAGTAGTTCACAGGGGGTTAGCAATCAGCCCCAGCATTTT. Amino acids: CASSSQGVSNQPQHF.